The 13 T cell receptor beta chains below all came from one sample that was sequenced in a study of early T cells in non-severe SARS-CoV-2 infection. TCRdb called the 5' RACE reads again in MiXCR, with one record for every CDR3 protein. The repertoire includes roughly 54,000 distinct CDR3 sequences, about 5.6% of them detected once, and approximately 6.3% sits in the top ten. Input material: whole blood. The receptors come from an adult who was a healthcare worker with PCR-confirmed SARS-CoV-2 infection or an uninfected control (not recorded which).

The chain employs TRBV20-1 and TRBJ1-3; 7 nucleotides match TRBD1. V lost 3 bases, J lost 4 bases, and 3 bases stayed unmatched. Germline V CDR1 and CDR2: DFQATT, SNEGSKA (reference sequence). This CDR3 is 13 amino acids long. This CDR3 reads CSAREGAGNTIYF. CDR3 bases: TGCAGTGCTAGGGAGGGGGCAGGAAACACCATATATTTT.

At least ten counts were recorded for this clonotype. For the CDR3, the DNA is TGTGCCAGTAGTATATCAGGGGAGGCTGGCTACACCTTC. Amino acids: CASSISGEAGYTF. The chain carries TRBV19 and TRBJ1-2, with D maybe TRBD1 (6 bases). Germline values: CDR1 LNHDA, CDR2 SQIVND (reference sequence). This CDR3 has 13 amino acids. V lost 2 bases and J lost 7, with 11 bases in between.

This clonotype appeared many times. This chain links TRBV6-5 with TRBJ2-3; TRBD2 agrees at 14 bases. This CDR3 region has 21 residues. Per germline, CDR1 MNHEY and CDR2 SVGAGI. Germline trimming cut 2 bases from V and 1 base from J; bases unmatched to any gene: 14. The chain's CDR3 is CASSYNTPGLAGAGGTDTQYF. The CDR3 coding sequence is TGTGCCAGCAGTTACAATACCCCGGGACTAGCGGGGGCAGGGGGCACAGATACGCAGTATTTT.

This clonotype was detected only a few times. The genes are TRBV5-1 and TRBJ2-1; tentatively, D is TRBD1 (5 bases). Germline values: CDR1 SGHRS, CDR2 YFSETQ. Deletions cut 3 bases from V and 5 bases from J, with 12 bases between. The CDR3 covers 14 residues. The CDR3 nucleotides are TGCGCCAGCAGCTGGCTTGGCAGGGACAATGAGCAGTTCTTC. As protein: CASSWLGRDNEQFF.

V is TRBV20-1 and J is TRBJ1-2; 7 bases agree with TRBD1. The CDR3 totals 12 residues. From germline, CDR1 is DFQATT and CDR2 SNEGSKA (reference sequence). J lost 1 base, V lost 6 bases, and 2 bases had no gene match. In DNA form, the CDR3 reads TGCAGTGCGGGGACAGTTAACTATGGCTACACCTTC. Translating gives CSAGTVNYGYTF.

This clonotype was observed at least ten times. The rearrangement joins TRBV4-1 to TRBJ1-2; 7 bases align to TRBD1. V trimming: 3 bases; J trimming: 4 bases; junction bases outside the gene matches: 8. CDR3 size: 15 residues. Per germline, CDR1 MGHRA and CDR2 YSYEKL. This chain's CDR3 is CASSHTTGAGYGYTF. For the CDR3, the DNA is TGCGCCAGCAGCCACACTACAGGGGCCGGCTATGGCTACACCTTC.

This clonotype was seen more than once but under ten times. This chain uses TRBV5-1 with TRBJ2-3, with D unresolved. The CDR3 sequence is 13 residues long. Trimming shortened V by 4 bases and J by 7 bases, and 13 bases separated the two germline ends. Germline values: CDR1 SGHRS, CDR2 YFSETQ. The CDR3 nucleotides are TGCGCCAGCAGCCCCGACCCCTTGAATACGCAGTATTTT. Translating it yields CASSPDPLNTQYF.

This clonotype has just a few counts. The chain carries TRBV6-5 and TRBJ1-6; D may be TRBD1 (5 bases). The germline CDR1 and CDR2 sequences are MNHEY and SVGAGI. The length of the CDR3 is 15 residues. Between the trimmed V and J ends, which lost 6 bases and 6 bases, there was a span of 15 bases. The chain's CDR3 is CASRPPEGSNSPLHF. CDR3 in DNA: TGTGCCAGCAGGCCCCCGGAGGGGAGTAATTCACCCCTCCACTTT.

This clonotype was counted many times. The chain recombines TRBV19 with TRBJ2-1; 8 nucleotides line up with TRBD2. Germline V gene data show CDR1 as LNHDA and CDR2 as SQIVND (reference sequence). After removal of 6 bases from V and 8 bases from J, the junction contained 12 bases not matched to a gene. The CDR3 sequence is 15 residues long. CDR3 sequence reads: CASSPLGLASDEQFF. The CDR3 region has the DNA TGTGCCAGTAGCCCGCTCGGACTAGCTTCTGATGAGCAGTTCTTC.

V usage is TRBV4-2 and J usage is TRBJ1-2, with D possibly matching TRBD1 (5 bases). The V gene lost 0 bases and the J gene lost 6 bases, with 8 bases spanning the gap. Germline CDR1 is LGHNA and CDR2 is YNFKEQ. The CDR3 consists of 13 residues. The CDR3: CASSQEAGNGYTF. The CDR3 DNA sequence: TGTGCCAGCAGCCAAGAGGCAGGGAATGGCTACACCTTC.

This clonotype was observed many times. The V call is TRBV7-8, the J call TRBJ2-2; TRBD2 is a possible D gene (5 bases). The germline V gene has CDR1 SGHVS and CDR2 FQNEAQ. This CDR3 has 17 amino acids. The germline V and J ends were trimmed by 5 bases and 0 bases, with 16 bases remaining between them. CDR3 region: CASSPRQLAANTGELFF. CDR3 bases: TGTGCCAGCAGCCCCCGGCAGCTAGCAGCGAACACCGGGGAGCTGTTTTTT. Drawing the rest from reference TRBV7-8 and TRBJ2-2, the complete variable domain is GAGVSQSPRYKVAKRGQDVALRCDPISGHVSLFWYQQALGQGPEFLTYFQNEAQLDKSGLPSDRFFAERPEGSVSTLKIQRTQQEDSAVYLCASSPRQLAANTGELFFGEGSRLTVL.

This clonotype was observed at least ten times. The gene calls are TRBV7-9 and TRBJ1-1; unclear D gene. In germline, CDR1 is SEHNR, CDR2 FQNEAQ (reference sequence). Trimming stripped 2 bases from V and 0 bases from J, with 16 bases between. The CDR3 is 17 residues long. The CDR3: CASSLRSTAVMNTEAFF. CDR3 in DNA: TGTGCCAGCAGCTTAAGGTCAACAGCCGTAATGAACACTGAAGCTTTCTTT.

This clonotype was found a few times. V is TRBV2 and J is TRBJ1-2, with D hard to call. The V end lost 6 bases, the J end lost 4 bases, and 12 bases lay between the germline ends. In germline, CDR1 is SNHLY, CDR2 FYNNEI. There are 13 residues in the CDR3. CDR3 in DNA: TGTGCCAGCAGGGATGGTGGACGCTATGGCTACACCTTC. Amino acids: CASRDGGRYGYTF.